One T cell receptor (beta chain) is described in this entry. This sample was taken from a study of blood T cell repertoires in COVID-19. CDR1 and CDR2 from the germline V gene are MNHEY and SVGAGI. V was clipped by 0 bases and J by 1 base, with 9 bases between them. The CDR3 covers 15 residues. Study processing details: Estimation of nucleated cell counts was performed using reference gene primer amplification. Using immunoSEQ multiplex PCR, the repertoire was profiled, and TCRdb retains in-frame clones only, with some absent. V and J calls and clone size are copied from that table; D and trimming were computed from the DNA. The table lists 150,000 to 200,000 clones, about 88% of them singletons, with roughly 0.95% in the top ten.

This receptor was taken from a man aged 18 to 29 with acute or convalescent COVID-19. The chain couples TRBV6-5 to TRBJ1-1; D uncertain. The sequenced sample consisted of peripheral blood. The CDR3 protein is CASSYSYARNTEAFF. The CDR3, as DNA: TGTGCCAGCAGTTACTCTTATGCGAGGAACACTGAAGCTTTCTTT.